The clone carrying this T cell receptor (beta chain) was recorded many times. This sample is drawn from a study of neurological immune-mediated disorders. TCRdb reprocessed the 5' RACE reads with MiXCR, giving one entry per CDR3 protein. The data contain roughly 80,000 distinct CDR3 sequences, approximately 17% of them singletons. J was trimmed by 4 bases and V by 4 bases; bases with no gene match: 1. This CDR3 has 12 residues. Looked up from germline, CDR1 is SGHKS and CDR2 is YYEKEE (reference sequence). The rearrangement uses TRBV5-5 and TRBJ2-7, with TRBD2 matching 8 bases. Sequenced material: PBMCs. This clonotype originated in a woman in her forties in good health. The DNA of the CDR3 is TGTGCCAGCAGCCCGGGGGGGTACGAGCAGTACTTC. Translated: CASSPGGYEQYF.